The clone carrying this T cell receptor beta chain has a handful of counts. V lost 4 bases to trimming and J lost 8 bases, with 8 bases between them. From germline, CDR1 is MNHEY and CDR2 SVGEGT. CDR3 size: 12 residues. The data stem from a study of blood T cell repertoires in COVID-19. This table comes from immunoSEQ multiplex PCR, and its TCRdb copy is limited to in-frame clones, with some not included. This table holds 300,000 to 400,000 clones, 88% found once. The rearrangement links TRBV6-2 or TRBV6-3 to TRBJ1-4; no clear D gene. The receptor comes from a woman in her 70s with COVID-19, enrolled during active disease. Sequenced: peripheral blood. DNA for the CDR3: TGTGCCAGCAGTTTCTCGGCAGAAAAACTGTTTTTT. Its protein is CASSFSAEKLFF.